This TCR beta chain appears in the sequencing data of a study of identical twins. A single record per CDR3 protein comes from TCRdb applying MiXCR to the 5' RACE reads. The sample records 700,000 or so distinct CDR3 sequences, 21% being singletons. Concerning this clonotype: The target antigen is unknown.

Germline V gene sequence: CDR1 SGHAT, CDR2 FQNNGV. Trimming left V 4 bases short and J 0 bases short, with 13 bases between. This CDR3 contains 17 residues. Whole-study results and caveats: Recombination models fit unrelated individuals' TCR alpha sharing but underestimated twins'.

This sample also appeared in a second study, on T cells expressing NK-cell markers.

The chain is built from TRBV11-2 and TRBJ2-6; D unresolved. Sequenced input: PBMCs. This clonotype originated in a woman aged 18-29 years in good health. The CDR3 DNA sequence: TGTGCCAGCAGCTCTTTGAGGACGGACTCTGGGGCCAACGTCCTGACTTTC. Protein: CASSSLRTDSGANVLTF.